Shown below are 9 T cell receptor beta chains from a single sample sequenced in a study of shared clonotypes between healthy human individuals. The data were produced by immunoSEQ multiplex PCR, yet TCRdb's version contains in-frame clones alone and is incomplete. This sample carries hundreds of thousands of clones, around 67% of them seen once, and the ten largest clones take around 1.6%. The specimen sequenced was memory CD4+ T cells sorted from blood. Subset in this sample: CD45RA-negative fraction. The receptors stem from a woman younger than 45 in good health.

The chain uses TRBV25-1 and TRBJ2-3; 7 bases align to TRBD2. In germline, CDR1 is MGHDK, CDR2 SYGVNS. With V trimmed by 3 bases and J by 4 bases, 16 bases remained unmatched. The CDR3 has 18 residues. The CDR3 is CASSEPRAGVFGADTQYF. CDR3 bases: TGTGCCAGCAGTGAGCCTCGGGCGGGAGTATTCGGCGCAGATACGCAGTATTTT.

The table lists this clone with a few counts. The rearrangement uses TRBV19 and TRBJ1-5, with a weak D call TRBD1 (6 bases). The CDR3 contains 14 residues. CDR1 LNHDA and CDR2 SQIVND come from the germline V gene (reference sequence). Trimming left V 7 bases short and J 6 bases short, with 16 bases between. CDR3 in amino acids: CASKGGLSPQPQHF. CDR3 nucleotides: TGTGCCAGTAAAGGGGGACTTTCCCCTCAGCCCCAGCATTTT.

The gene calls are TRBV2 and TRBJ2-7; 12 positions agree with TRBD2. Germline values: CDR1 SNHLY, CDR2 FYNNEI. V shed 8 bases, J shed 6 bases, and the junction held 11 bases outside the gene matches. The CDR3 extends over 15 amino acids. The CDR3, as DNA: TGTGCCAGCTCGCCCTCTAGCGGGAGGGGACGCGAGCAGTACTTC. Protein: CASSPSSGRGREQYF.

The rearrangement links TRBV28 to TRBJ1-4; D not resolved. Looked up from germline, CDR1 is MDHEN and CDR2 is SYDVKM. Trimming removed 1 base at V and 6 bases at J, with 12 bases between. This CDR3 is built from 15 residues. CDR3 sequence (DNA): TGTGCCAGCAGTTTATATGGGTTAGGCGATGAAAAACTGTTTTTT. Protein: CASSLYGLGDEKLFF.

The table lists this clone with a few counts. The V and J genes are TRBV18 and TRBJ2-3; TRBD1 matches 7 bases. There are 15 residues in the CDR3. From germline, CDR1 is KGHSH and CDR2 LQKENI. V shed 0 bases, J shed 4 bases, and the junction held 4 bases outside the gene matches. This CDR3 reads CASSPPQGDADTQYF. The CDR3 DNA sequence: TGTGCCAGCTCACCACCCCAGGGGGACGCAGATACGCAGTATTTT.

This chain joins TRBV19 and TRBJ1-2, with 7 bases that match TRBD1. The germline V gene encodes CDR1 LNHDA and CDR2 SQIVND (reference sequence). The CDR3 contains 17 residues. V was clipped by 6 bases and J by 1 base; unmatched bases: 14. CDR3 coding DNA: TGTGCCAGTAGCAAAGCCCAGGGGGAGACCTATAACTATGGCTACACCTTC. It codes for CASSKAQGETYNYGYTF.

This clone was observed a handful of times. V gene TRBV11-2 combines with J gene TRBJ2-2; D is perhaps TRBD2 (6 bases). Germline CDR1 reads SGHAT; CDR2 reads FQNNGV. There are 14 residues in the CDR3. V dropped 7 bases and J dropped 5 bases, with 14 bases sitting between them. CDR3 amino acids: CASIPLLATGELFF. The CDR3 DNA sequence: TGTGCCAGCATACCCCTCCTAGCGACCGGGGAGCTGTTTTTT.

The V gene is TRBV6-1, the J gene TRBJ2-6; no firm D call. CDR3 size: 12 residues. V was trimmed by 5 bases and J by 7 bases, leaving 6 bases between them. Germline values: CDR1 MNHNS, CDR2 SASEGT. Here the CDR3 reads CASSPGANVLTF. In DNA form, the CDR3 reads TGTGCCAGCAGTCCGGGCGCCAACGTCCTGACTTTC.

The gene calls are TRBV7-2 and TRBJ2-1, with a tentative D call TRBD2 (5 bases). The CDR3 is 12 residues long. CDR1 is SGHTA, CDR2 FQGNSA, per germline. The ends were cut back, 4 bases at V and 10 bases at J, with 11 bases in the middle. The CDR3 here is CASSWSGYEQFF. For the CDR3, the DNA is TGTGCCAGCAGCTGGAGCGGTTACGAGCAGTTCTTC. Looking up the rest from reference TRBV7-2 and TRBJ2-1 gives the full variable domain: GAGVSQSPSNKVTEKGKDVELRCDPISGHTALYWYRQSLGQGLEFLIYFQGNSAPDKSGLPSDRFSAERTGGSVSTLTIQRTQQEDSAVYLCASSWSGYEQFFGPGTRLTVL.